The 32 T cell receptor beta chains below were found in one sample sequenced in a study of cytomegalovirus exposure and HLA in healthy donors. 60 Vbeta and 13 Jbeta primers were used in PCR. This table comes from immunoSEQ multiplex PCR, and its TCRdb copy is limited to in-frame clones, with some not included. This repertoire shows fewer than 110,000 clones, around 83% found once; its top ten account for approximately 3.6%. The sequencing sample was made of PBMCs. These receptors were collected from a man aged 25-45 years in good health and CMV-seronegative.

The rearrangement joins TRBV5-5 to TRBJ2-3; TRBD2 matches 11 bases. The CDR3 runs 16 residues. Looked up from germline, CDR1 is SGHKS and CDR2 is YYEKEE (reference sequence). J was trimmed by 4 bases and V by 2 bases; bases with no gene match: 6. The CDR3, as DNA: TGTGCCAGCAGCTTATCTAGCGGGAGGACCGCAGATACGCAGTATTTT. Residues: CASSLSSGRTADTQYF.

J is TRBJ2-7 and V is TRBV4-1, with TRBD1 identical over 9 bases. The CDR3 is 15 residues long. Germline V gives CDR1 MGHRA, CDR2 YSYEKL. The trim removed 0 bases at V and 3 bases at J, leaving 3 bases unmatched. CDR3 in amino acids: CASSQDGQGYYEQYF. Here the CDR3 DNA reads TGCGCCAGCAGCCAAGATGGACAGGGGTACTACGAGCAGTACTTC.

This sequence joins TRBV6-1 and TRBJ1-5; 7 positions agree with TRBD1. Germline values: CDR1 MNHNS, CDR2 SASEGT. V lost 6 bases and J lost 4; bases outside the gene matches: 9. CDR3 length: 15 residues. The CDR3 loop is CASRRIGTENQPQHF. CDR3 in DNA: TGTGCCAGCAGGCGAATTGGGACAGAAAATCAGCCCCAGCATTTT.

The chain has TRBV7-2 and TRBJ2-7; 9 nucleotides align to TRBD2. This CDR3 has 13 residues. Germline CDR1 is SGHTA and CDR2 is FQGNSA. The J segment lost 5 bases and the V segment lost 6 bases, leaving 5 bases of the junction unmatched. CDR3 sequence (DNA): TGTGCCAGCAGTCGTAGCGGGAGCCACGAGCAGTACTTC. Its translation is CASSRSGSHEQYF. The full variable domain, in which reference TRBV7-2 and TRBJ2-7 provide the parts outside the CDR3, is GAGVSQSPSNKVTEKGKDVELRCDPISGHTALYWYRQSLGQGLEFLIYFQGNSAPDKSGLPSDRFSAERTGGSVSTLTIQRTQQEDSAVYLCASSRSGSHEQYFGPGTRLTVT.

This chain uses TRBV7-9 with TRBJ1-1, with unresolved D. This CDR3 is 14 amino acids long. Trimming removed 5 bases at V and 4 bases at J, with 14 bases between. CDR1 and CDR2 (germline): SEHNR, FQNEAQ (reference sequence). The CDR3 sequence is CASSPRSGITEAFF. The CDR3 DNA sequence: TGTGCCAGCAGCCCCCGCTCGGGGATCACTGAAGCTTTCTTT.

V and J are TRBV6-5 and TRBJ2-7; D unclear. CDR3 length: 15 residues. Trimming took 6 bases from V and 3 from J, leaving 18 bases between them. Per germline, CDR1 MNHEY and CDR2 SVGAGI. CDR3 in amino acids: CASSRRQARLYEQYF. CDR3 DNA: TGTGCCAGCAGCCGACGGCAAGCCAGACTCTACGAGCAGTACTTC.

The V and J genes are TRBV23-1 and TRBJ1-1; D is unclear. TRBV23-1 is filed as an ORF, its function uncertain. V shed 7 bases and J shed 1 base, with 7 bases lying between them. CDR3 length: 12 residues. Written as DNA, the CDR3 is TGCGCCAGCACCTCAGAGAACACTGAAGCTTTCTTT. Its protein product is CASTSENTEAFF.

V gene TRBV6-6 combines with J gene TRBJ2-1; 14 nucleotides line up with TRBD2. Germline CDR1 is MNHNY and CDR2 is SVGAGI (reference sequence). V shed 6 bases, J shed 6 bases, and the junction held 7 bases outside the gene matches. The CDR3 length is 16 residues. The chain's CDR3 is CASRQSGLAGANEQFF. DNA for the CDR3: TGTGCCAGCAGACAGTCGGGACTAGCGGGAGCCAATGAGCAGTTCTTC.

The CDR3 spells CASSSSGTGYGYTF. CDR3 nucleotide sequence: TGTGCCAGTAGTTCCTCCGGGACAGGCTATGGCTACACCTTC. The rearrangement uses TRBV19 and TRBJ1-2, with 8 bases identical to TRBD1. Germline trimming cut 5 bases from V and 4 bases from J; bases unmatched to any gene: 6. CDR1 LNHDA and CDR2 SQIVND come from the germline V gene (reference sequence). The CDR3 consists of 14 residues.

This clone was seen more than once but under ten times. The chain is built from TRBV28 and TRBJ1-6; a weak D match, TRBD1 (6 bases). The germline V gene encodes CDR1 MDHEN and CDR2 SYDVKM. CDR3 size: 15 residues. The V end was cut by 3 bases, the J end by 8 bases, with 14 bases between. Here the CDR3 reads CASSFSWGRYSPLHF. Written as DNA, the CDR3 is TGTGCCAGCAGTTTTAGCTGGGGGCGGTATTCACCCCTCCACTTT.

The chain employs TRBV15 and TRBJ1-3, with D uncertain. V lost 2 bases, J lost 2 bases, and 7 bases lay in between. CDR3 length: 14 residues. Germline V lookup: CDR1 LNHNV, CDR2 YYDKDF (reference sequence). The CDR3 sequence: CATSRRGTGNTIYF. As DNA, the CDR3 is TGTGCCACCAGCAGACGGGGAACTGGAAACACCATATATTTT.

This chain uses TRBV19 with TRBJ1-5; D perhaps matches TRBD1 (6 bases). Trimming took 3 bases from V and 2 from J, leaving 8 bases between them. The CDR3 is made up of 14 amino acids. Germline V lookup: CDR1 LNHDA, CDR2 SQIVND (reference sequence). In nucleotides, the CDR3 is TGTGCCAGTAGTATCAACAGGGGCAATCAGCCCCAGCATTTT. Protein sequence: CASSINRGNQPQHF.

The chain uses TRBV7-9 and TRBJ2-3; 7 nucleotides agree with TRBD2. This CDR3 is built from 14 residues. Germline V lookup: CDR1 SEHNR, CDR2 FQNEAQ (reference sequence). V lost 1 base, J lost 4 bases, and 2 bases stayed unmatched. In nucleotides, the CDR3 is TGTGCCAGCAGCTTAGGGGGGAGGGCAGATACGCAGTATTTT. Its translation: CASSLGGRADTQYF.

The V gene is TRBV6-4, the J gene TRBJ2-2; no definite D call. CDR1 is MRHNA, CDR2 SNTAGT, per germline. This CDR3 is 12 amino acids long. With 3 bases removed from V and 5 bases from J, the gap between germline ends came to 4 bases. DNA of the CDR3: TGTGCCAGCAGTGAGCGAACCGGGGAGCTGTTTTTT. The encoded protein is CASSERTGELFF.

The chain employs TRBV7-9 and TRBJ2-3; TRBD2 agrees at 7 bases. CDR3 length: 17 amino acids. Looked up from germline, CDR1 is SEHNR and CDR2 is FQNEAQ (reference sequence). V dropped 4 bases and J dropped 1; count of bases not matched to a gene: 11. CDR3 sequence reads: CASSSGAGATGTDTQYF. CDR3 bases: TGTGCCAGCAGCTCCGGTGCGGGAGCCACCGGCACAGATACGCAGTATTTT.

This chain connects TRBV5-4 to TRBJ2-1; 11 bases align to TRBD2. Trimming cost V 4 bases and J 13 bases; bases outside gene matches: 7. The CDR3 contains 13 residues. Germline CDR1 and CDR2: SGHNT and YYREEE (reference sequence). This chain's CDR3 is CASSLGLAAVQFF. The CDR3 nucleotides read TGTGCCAGCAGCCTGGGACTAGCGGCGGTTCAGTTCTTC.

The chain links TRBV27 to TRBJ1-5, with 9 bases identical to TRBD1. This CDR3 spans 15 amino acids. Germline assignment: CDR1 MNHEY and CDR2 SMNVEV (reference sequence). Unmatched junction bases numbered 8, after V lost 5 bases and J lost 6 bases. The DNA for the CDR3 is TGTGCCAGCAGTCGCGGGACAGGGTTGTCTCAGCCCCAGCATTTT. Translated: CASSRGTGLSQPQHF.

Written as DNA, the CDR3 is TGCGCCAGTCGGACAGGGGGCGGAAGCAATCAGCCCCAGCATTTT. Translating it yields CASRTGGGSNQPQHF. The rearrangement joins TRBV10-2 to TRBJ1-5, with 11 bases aligning to TRBD1. Germline CDR1 and CDR2: WSHSY and SAAADI. This CDR3 region has 15 residues. V gave up 9 bases and J gave up 1 base; unmatched junction bases: 5.

The CDR3 bases are TGCAGCGTTTTCTTGACCGTCGGAGCGACAGCAGTCTACGAGCAGTACTTC. Protein product: CSVFLTVGATAVYEQYF. The rearrangement uses TRBV29-1 and TRBJ2-7; perhaps TRBD1 as D (5 bases). The CDR3 totals 17 residues. V lost 5 bases and J lost 3, with 26 bases in between. Germline V gives CDR1 SQVTM, CDR2 ANQGSEA.

The CDR3 DNA reads as TGCGCCAGCAGCCAAGGTCGGGGGAAGTGGTCCTACAATGAGCAGTTCTTC. It yields the protein CASSQGRGKWSYNEQFF. This rearrangement joins TRBV4-1 to TRBJ2-1, with D possibly TRBD2 on 6 matching bases. The ends were cut back, 1 base at V and 1 base at J, with 14 bases in the middle. Germline CDR1 MGHRA, CDR2 YSYEKL. The CDR3 contains 17 residues.

This chain links TRBV7-9 with TRBJ1-5; D possibly corresponds to TRBD1 (5 bases). Germline CDR1 is SEHNR and CDR2 is FQNEAQ (reference sequence). V shed 5 bases and J shed 4 bases, with 9 bases lying between them. The CDR3 contains 13 residues. CDR3 DNA sequence: TGTGCCAGCAGCCCCGGGGGGAATCAGCCCCAGCATTTT. Translating gives CASSPGGNQPQHF.

The J gene is TRBJ2-3, the V gene TRBV9; 7 bases line up with TRBD1. Losses at the gene ends were 2 bases for V and 1 base for J; bases not matched to a gene: 4. The V gene's germline CDR1 is SGDLS and CDR2 YYNGEE. The CDR3 contains 15 residues. The CDR3 protein is CASSVGTVGTDTQYF. For the CDR3, the DNA is TGTGCCAGCAGCGTCGGGACAGTCGGCACAGATACGCAGTATTTT. Looking up the rest from reference TRBV9 and TRBJ2-3 gives the full variable domain: DSGVTQTPKHLITATGQRVTLRCSPRSGDLSVYWYQQSLDQGLQFLIQYYNGEERAKGNILERFSAQQFPDLHSELNLSSLELGDSALYFCASSVGTVGTDTQYFGPGTRLTVL.

This chain uses TRBV2 with TRBJ2-3, with D perhaps TRBD1 (7 bases). The CDR3 length is 15 residues. Germline CDR1 reads SNHLY; CDR2 reads FYNNEI. The V and J ends lost 8 bases and 5 bases respectively, with 20 bases between them. The CDR3 nucleotides read TGTGCCAGCTCCCAGGGGGGCGAAAAGGAAGATACGCAGTATTTT. It codes for CASSQGGEKEDTQYF.

The CDR3 DNA follows: TGCGCCAGCAGCTTGGGTAGCGGGGACTGGGGCGGAAACACTGAAGCTTTCTTT. As protein: CASSLGSGDWGGNTEAFF. The chain has TRBV5-1 and TRBJ1-1; D perhaps matches TRBD1 (5 bases). The V gene's germline CDR1 is SGHRS and CDR2 YFSETQ. The CDR3 loop spans 18 amino acids. Trimming left V 0 bases short and J 2 bases short, with 20 bases between. The full variable domain, completed using reference TRBV5-1 and TRBJ1-1, is KAGVTQTPRYLIKTRGQQVTLSCSPISGHRSVSWYQQTPGQGLQFLFEYFSETQRNKGNFPGRFSGRQFSNSRSEMNVSTLELGDSALYLCASSLGSGDWGGNTEAFFGQGTRLTVV.

The gene calls are TRBV7-8 and TRBJ2-7; 8 bases line up with TRBD2. The CDR3 has 18 residues. CDR1 and CDR2 from the germline V gene are SGHVS and FQNEAQ. Trimming removed 4 bases from V and 3 bases from J; junction bases left unmatched: 17. The CDR3 sequence is CASSSPYLSSGFHYEQYF. The DNA for the CDR3 is TGTGCCAGCAGCTCCCCATATCTCTCTAGCGGGTTCCACTACGAGCAGTACTTC.

J is TRBJ2-6 and V is TRBV28; TRBD1 matches at 8 bases. CDR3 length: 17 residues. Trimming took 10 bases from V and 0 from J; bases not matched to a gene: 11. CDR1 is MDHEN, CDR2 SYDVKM, per germline. CDR3 in amino acids: CATIRPGQVSGANVLTF. CDR3 sequence (DNA): TGTGCCACCATCAGACCGGGACAGGTCTCTGGGGCCAACGTCCTGACTTTC.

The chain couples TRBV21-1 to TRBJ2-2; TRBD1, the D gene given by the table, was not confirmed from the DNA. TRBV21-1 is a listed pseudogene. The length of the CDR3 is 16 residues. CDR3: CASSKPGQQNTGELFF. CDR3 DNA sequence: TGTGCCAGCAGCAAACCGGGACAACAGAACACCGGGGAGCTGTTTTTT.

The chain joins TRBV5-6 to TRBJ1-2, with 11 bases matching TRBD1. Germline V gives CDR1 SGHDT, CDR2 YYEEEE. The CDR3 is 15 amino acids. After removal of 1 base from V and 2 bases from J, the junction contained 1 base not matched to a gene. CDR3 sequence reads: CASSLRDRGNYGYTF. Here the CDR3 DNA reads TGTGCCAGCAGCTTGCGGGACAGGGGGAACTATGGCTACACCTTC.

DNA for the CDR3: TGTGCCAGCAGTGATTTGACAGGGTCAACCTACGAGCAGTACTTC. Amino acid sequence: CASSDLTGSTYEQYF. This chain uses TRBV2 with TRBJ2-7; 7 bases are shared with TRBD1. Looked up from germline, CDR1 is SNHLY and CDR2 is FYNNEI. This CDR3 comprises 15 residues. The ends lost 3 bases at V and 2 bases at J; junction bases unmatched: 7.

The chain has TRBV30 and TRBJ2-3, with D possibly being TRBD1 (6 bases). Trimming removed 1 base at V and 6 bases at J, with 11 bases between. Germline V gives CDR1 GTSNPN, CDR2 SVGIG (reference sequence). The CDR3 loop spans 13 amino acids. This CDR3 is CAWSATRGDTQYF. CDR3 sequence (DNA): TGTGCCTGGAGTGCCACCAGGGGTGATACGCAGTATTTT.

This clone was detected a few times. The rearrangement links TRBV6-1 to TRBJ1-1; TRBD1 agrees at 9 bases. The CDR3 has 14 residues. J gave up 5 bases and V 7 bases, and 8 bases lay outside the gene matches. Germline V CDR1 and CDR2: MNHNS, SASEGT. DNA of the CDR3: TGTGCCAGCACCGGACAGGGGCGGGTGACTGAAGCTTTCTTT. Protein: CASTGQGRVTEAFF.

The chain joins TRBV18 to TRBJ2-3, with D possibly being TRBD2 (6 bases). Trimming removed 6 bases from V and 4 bases from J, with 20 bases in between. CDR1 is KGHSH, CDR2 LQKENI, per germline. The CDR3 extends over 16 amino acids. The DNA of the CDR3 is TGTGCCAGCTCCCCCGGCCGGGGGATGGGGGCAGATACGCAGTATTTT. This gives the protein CASSPGRGMGADTQYF.